This T cell receptor beta chain appears in the sequencing data of a study of CD8 T cells in ankylosing spondylitis. 5'-RACE, quantitative and with molecular barcodes, yielded the TCR beta libraries. In TCRdb, the 5' RACE reads were re-called with MiXCR into one record per CDR3 protein. Seen here are 240,000 or so distinct CDR3 sequences, approximately 11% observed once, and the top ten hold 6.8%. V was trimmed by 0 bases and J by 0 bases, leaving 7 bases between them. The germline V gene has CDR1 SGHDT and CDR2 YYEEEE. This CDR3 has 15 residues. Sequencing used blood, either unsorted or a sorted T cell fraction (not recorded which). This TCR came from a male donor with ankylosing spondylitis or in good health (not recorded which). The J gene is TRBJ2-1, the V gene TRBV5-6; a weak D match, TRBD1 (5 bases). CDR3 sequence reads: CASSLEGVSYNEQFF. CDR3 nucleotide sequence: TGTGCCAGCAGCTTGGAAGGGGTCTCCTACAATGAGCAGTTCTTC.